What follows are 13 T cell receptor beta chains derived from one specimen sequenced in a study of patients with pleural tuberculosis. TCRdb called the reads again in MiXCR, with one record for every CDR3 protein. This table has around 50,000 distinct CDR3 sequences, about 7.3% appearing once. These receptors all come from a human donor with pleural tuberculosis.

Regarding this clonotype: Since no conserved phenylalanine or tryptophan closes the CDR3, a read error is the likely cause. The rearrangement joins TRBV6-2 or TRBV6-3 to TRBJ2-2, with a weak D call TRBD1 (5 bases). Germline V gene sequence: CDR1 MNHEY, CDR2 SVGEGT. The CDR3 consists of 14 residues. Trimming removed 4 bases from V and 5 bases from J, with 11 bases in between. The CDR3 DNA reads TGTGCCAGCAGTTTCAACAGGCTTACCGGGGAGCTGTTTTCT. Translated, it gives CASSFNRLTGELFS.

This clonotype was detected once. One base away lies a much larger clone, so this may be a sequencing read error. No conserved phenylalanine or tryptophan is present at the end of the CDR3, so a read error is the likely explanation. This chain joins TRBV3-1 and TRBJ1-1; D call uncertain. The CDR3 has 13 amino acids. V was trimmed by 7 bases and J by 1 base, leaving 10 bases between them. Germline CDR1 LGHDT, CDR2 YNNKEL (reference sequence). The CDR3: CASKMSANTEAFS. Here the CDR3 DNA reads TGTGCCAGCAAAATGTCGGCGAACACTGAAGCTTTCTCT.

As to this clonotype: With a much larger clone just one base away, this may be a read error. The chain carries TRBV20-1 and TRBJ2-7; D gene unclear. This CDR3 has 11 amino acids. Trimming shortened V by 7 bases and J by 3 bases, and 10 bases separated the two germline ends. Germline lookup yields CDR1 DFQATT and CDR2 SNEGSKA (reference sequence). Written as DNA, the CDR3 is TGCAGTGTTAAGGAAGACTACGAGCAGTACTTC. It translates to CSVKEDYEQYF.

The chain recombines TRBV5-4 with TRBJ2-3; TRBD2 matches at 7 bases. This CDR3 has 15 amino acids. V shed 0 bases, J shed 4 bases, and the junction held 5 bases outside the gene matches. CDR1 SGHNT and CDR2 YYREEE come from the germline V gene (reference sequence). The chain's CDR3 is CASSLGSSGADTQYF. Here the CDR3 DNA reads TGTGCCAGCAGCTTGGGTTCGAGCGGGGCAGATACGCAGTATTTT.

V and J are TRBV29-1 and TRBJ1-1; D is perhaps TRBD1 (6 bases). The CDR3 loop spans 10 amino acids. The germline V and J ends were trimmed by 7 bases and 11 bases, with 14 bases remaining between them. Germline V lookup: CDR1 SQVTM, CDR2 ANQGSEA. CDR3: CSALGGPAFF. For the CDR3, the DNA is TGCAGCGCCCTGGGGGGGCCGGCTTTCTTT.

This clonotype occurred a few times. The chain combines TRBV16 with TRBJ2-1; D gene ambiguous. The germline CDR1 and CDR2 sequences are KGHSY and FQNENV. The CDR3 extends over 13 amino acids. V was clipped by 7 bases and J by 6 bases, with 13 bases between them. This chain's CDR3 is CASTRSVSNEQFF. CDR3 DNA: TGTGCCAGCACCAGAAGCGTTTCCAATGAGCAGTTCTTC.

This clonotype was counted at least ten times. The V and J genes are TRBV5-1 and TRBJ1-1; D gene ambiguous. V lost 0 bases and J lost 0, with 6 bases in between. CDR1 is SGHRS, CDR2 YFSETQ, per germline. This CDR3 region has 14 residues. The CDR3, as DNA: TGCGCCAGCAGCTTGGCGGTTGTGAACACTGAAGCTTTCTTT. Translating gives CASSLAVVNTEAFF.

Note on this clonotype: Being one base from a much bigger clone, this may be a read error. The chain combines TRBV2 with TRBJ2-1; D gene uncertain. The CDR3 runs to 12 residues. V was pared by 8 bases and J by 4 bases, with 9 bases between. The germline V gene encodes CDR1 SNHLY and CDR2 FYNNEI. As DNA, the CDR3 is TGTGCCAGCGGAGACCATTACAATGAGCAGTTCTTC. As protein: CASGDHYNEQFF.

This rearrangement joins TRBV10-3 to TRBJ2-7, with unresolved D. Germline V gives CDR1 ENHRY, CDR2 SYGVKD. Trimming removed 3 bases from V and 2 bases from J, with 5 bases in between. The CDR3 length is 12 residues. CDR3 loop: CAISEGPYEQYF. The CDR3 coding sequence is TGTGCCATCAGTGAAGGGCCCTACGAGCAGTACTTC.

This clonotype has a count of ten or more. The V call is TRBV6-2 or TRBV6-3, the J call TRBJ1-1, with D perhaps TRBD1 (5 bases). This CDR3 region has 14 residues. V lost 4 bases, J lost 1 base, and 10 bases lay in between. CDR1 and CDR2 from the germline V gene are MNHEY and SVGEGT. The CDR3 loop reads CASSLGGGNTEAFF. The CDR3 coding sequence is TGTGCCAGCAGTTTGGGGGGGGGGAACACTGAAGCTTTCTTT.

This clonotype was seen at least ten times. The J gene is TRBJ1-3, the V gene TRBV20-1, with a tentative D call TRBD1 (5 bases). This CDR3 region has 13 residues. Trimming took 6 bases from V and 4 from J, leaving 13 bases between them. The V gene's germline CDR1 is DFQATT and CDR2 SNEGSKA (reference sequence). CDR3 coding DNA: TGCAGTGCCCCGGACATCGTCGGAAACACCATATATTTT. Translated: CSAPDIVGNTIYF.

This clonotype was picked up a small number of times. The chain joins TRBV9 to TRBJ2-7; no clear D gene. Trimming pared 0 bases from V and 5 bases from J, leaving 12 bases between. This CDR3 contains 14 residues. In germline, CDR1 is SGDLS, CDR2 YYNGEE. As DNA, the CDR3 is TGTGCCAGCAGCGTAGGACTGCCAACGGACGAGCAGTACTTC. This gives the protein CASSVGLPTDEQYF.

This clonotype was found many times. J is TRBJ2-1 and V is TRBV6-1; D uncertain. V was trimmed by 6 bases and J by 8 bases, leaving 17 bases between them. This CDR3 is built from 14 residues. CDR1 is MNHNS, CDR2 SASEGT, per germline. The CDR3 is CASSQTGMGYEQFF. For the CDR3, the DNA is TGTGCCAGCAGCCAAACGGGTATGGGCTATGAGCAGTTCTTC.